The 3 T cell receptor beta chains below all came from one sample that was sequenced in a study of cytomegalovirus exposure and HLA in healthy donors. The PCR had 60 Vbeta and 13 Jbeta primers. TCRdb keeps only in-frame clones here, not all; method: immunoSEQ multiplex PCR. The sample consists of 130,000 to 150,000 clones, over 70% of them appearing once. The sequenced material came from PBMCs. These receptors were collected from a man aged 40-49 years in good health and CMV-seropositive.

This chain uses TRBV18 with TRBJ1-1; TRBD1 might be the D (6 bases). The CDR3 consists of 12 residues. Germline assignment: CDR1 KGHSH and CDR2 LQKENI. V lost 8 bases to trimming and J lost 7 bases, with 14 bases between them. Here the CDR3 DNA reads TGTGCCAGCCGGGACATCAGCGGTGAAGCTTTCTTT. Residues: CASRDISGEAFF.

The chain joins TRBV28 to TRBJ2-7, with D perhaps matching TRBD1 (6 bases). The V gene lost 4 bases and the J gene lost 2 bases, with 12 bases spanning the gap. Looked up from germline, CDR1 is MDHEN and CDR2 is SYDVKM. The length of the CDR3 is 14 residues. CDR3 nucleotides: TGTGCCAGCAGTTCTCGGGACACGACCTACGAGCAGTACTTC. Translation gives CASSSRDTTYEQYF.

This chain connects TRBV6-5 to TRBJ2-7; 13 bases line up with TRBD2. Germline V CDR1 and CDR2: MNHEY, SVGAGI. The CDR3 totals 15 residues. J lost 2 bases, V lost 5 bases, and 3 bases had no gene match. CDR3 in amino acids: CASSPGLAGAYEQYF. CDR3 nucleotide sequence: TGTGCCAGCAGTCCCGGACTAGCGGGAGCCTACGAGCAGTACTTC.